This T cell receptor (beta chain) comes out of a study of T cells and copy number aberrations in small-cell lung cancer. Study-wide points: The tissue was entirely formalin-fixed and paraffin-embedded, which is known to produce sequencing artifacts. Adjacent lung showed higher T-cell richness and clonality than tumors; density difference nonsignificant.

Details on this clone: Antigen unknown.

Produced via immunoSEQ multiplex PCR; TCRdb's table is partial and in-frame only. This table holds 2,400 or so clones, roughly 80% found once. Donors were all either smokers or heavy second-hand smokers. V was clipped by 2 bases and J by 5 bases; unmatched bases: 2. The V gene's germline CDR1 is KGHSH and CDR2 LQKENI. The length of the CDR3 is 13 residues. V and J are TRBV18 and TRBJ1-1; 7 bases line up with TRBD1. Input material: normal tissue next to the tumor. This TCR was sampled from a man aged 40-50 years with small cell lung cancer. CDR3 coding DNA: TGTGCCAGCTCACCAGTACAGGGGACTGAAGCTTTCTTT. It codes for CASSPVQGTEAFF.